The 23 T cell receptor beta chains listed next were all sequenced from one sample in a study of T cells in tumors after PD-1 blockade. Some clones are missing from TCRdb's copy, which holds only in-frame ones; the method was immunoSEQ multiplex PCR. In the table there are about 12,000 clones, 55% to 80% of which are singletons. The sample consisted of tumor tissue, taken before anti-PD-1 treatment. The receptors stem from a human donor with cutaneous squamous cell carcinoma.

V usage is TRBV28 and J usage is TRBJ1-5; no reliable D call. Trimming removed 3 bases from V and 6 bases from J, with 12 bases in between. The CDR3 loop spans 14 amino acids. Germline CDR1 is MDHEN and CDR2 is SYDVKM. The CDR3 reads CASSFYGSPQPQHF. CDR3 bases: TGTGCCAGCAGTTTTTATGGGTCGCCTCAGCCCCAGCATTTT.

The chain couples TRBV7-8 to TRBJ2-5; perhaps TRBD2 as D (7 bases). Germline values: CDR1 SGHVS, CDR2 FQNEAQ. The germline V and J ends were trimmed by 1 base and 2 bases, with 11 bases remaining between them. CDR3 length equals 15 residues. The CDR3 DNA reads TGTGCCAGCAGCTTAGTGGGGGGGCCTCAAGAGACCCAGTACTTC. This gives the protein CASSLVGGPQETQYF.

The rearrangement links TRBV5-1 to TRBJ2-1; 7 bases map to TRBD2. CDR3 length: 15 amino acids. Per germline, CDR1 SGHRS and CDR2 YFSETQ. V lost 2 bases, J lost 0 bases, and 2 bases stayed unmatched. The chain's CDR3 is CASSLAGSSYNEQFF. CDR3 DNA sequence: TGCGCCAGCAGCTTAGCGGGGAGCTCCTACAATGAGCAGTTCTTC.

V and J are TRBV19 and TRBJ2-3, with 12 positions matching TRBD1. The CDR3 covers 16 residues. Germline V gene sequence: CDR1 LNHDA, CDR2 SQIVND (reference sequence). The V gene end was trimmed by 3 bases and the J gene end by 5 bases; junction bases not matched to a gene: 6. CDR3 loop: CASSIPGQGARDTQYF. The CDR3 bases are TGTGCCAGTAGTATCCCGGGACAGGGGGCGCGAGATACGCAGTATTTT.

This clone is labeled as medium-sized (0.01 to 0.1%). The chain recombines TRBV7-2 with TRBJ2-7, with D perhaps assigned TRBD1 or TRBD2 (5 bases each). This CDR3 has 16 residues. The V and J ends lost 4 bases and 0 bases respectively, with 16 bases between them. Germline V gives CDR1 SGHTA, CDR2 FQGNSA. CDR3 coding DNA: TGTGCCAGCAGCTCCGAGGGGACGGTGAGCTCCTACGAGCAGTACTTC. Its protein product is CASSSEGTVSSYEQYF. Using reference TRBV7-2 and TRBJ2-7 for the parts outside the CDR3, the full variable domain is GAGVSQSPSNKVTEKGKDVELRCDPISGHTALYWYRQSLGQGLEFLIYFQGNSAPDKSGLPSDRFSAERTGGSVSTLTIQRTQQEDSAVYLCASSSEGTVSSYEQYFGPGTRLTVT.

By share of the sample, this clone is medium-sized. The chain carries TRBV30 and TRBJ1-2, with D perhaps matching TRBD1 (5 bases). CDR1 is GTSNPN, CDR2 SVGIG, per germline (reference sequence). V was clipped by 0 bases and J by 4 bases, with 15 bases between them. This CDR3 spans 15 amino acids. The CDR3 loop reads CAWSVEGQRAYGYTF. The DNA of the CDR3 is TGTGCCTGGAGTGTCGAGGGGCAAAGGGCCTATGGCTACACCTTC. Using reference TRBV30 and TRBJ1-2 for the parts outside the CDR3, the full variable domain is SQTIHQWPATLVQPVGSPLSLECTVEGTSNPNLYWYRQAAGRGLQLLFYSVGIGQISSEVPQNLSASRPQDRQFILSSKKLLLSDSGFYLCAWSVEGQRAYGYTFGSGTRLTVV.

The CDR3, as DNA: TGTGCCAGCAGCTTAGGGACCGACGGGGCTTCCTACGAGCAGTACTTC. It specifies CASSLGTDGASYEQYF. J is TRBJ2-7 and V is TRBV7-6; possibly TRBD1 or TRBD2 for D (5 bases each). Looked up from germline, CDR1 is SGHVS and CDR2 is FNYEAQ. The CDR3 extends over 16 amino acids. V dropped 1 base and J dropped 1 base, with 14 bases sitting between them.

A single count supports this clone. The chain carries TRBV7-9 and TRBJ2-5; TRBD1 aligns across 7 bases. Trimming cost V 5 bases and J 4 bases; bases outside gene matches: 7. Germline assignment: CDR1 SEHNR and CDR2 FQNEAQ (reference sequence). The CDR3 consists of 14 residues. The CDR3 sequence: CASSGGRTGETQYF. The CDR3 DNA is TGTGCCAGCAGCGGTGGCAGGACAGGAGAGACCCAGTACTTC.

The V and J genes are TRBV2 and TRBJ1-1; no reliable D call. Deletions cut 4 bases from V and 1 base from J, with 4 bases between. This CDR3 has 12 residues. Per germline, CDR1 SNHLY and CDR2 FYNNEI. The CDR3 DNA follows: TGTGCCAGCAGTGTATCGAACACTGAAGCTTTCTTT. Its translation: CASSVSNTEAFF.

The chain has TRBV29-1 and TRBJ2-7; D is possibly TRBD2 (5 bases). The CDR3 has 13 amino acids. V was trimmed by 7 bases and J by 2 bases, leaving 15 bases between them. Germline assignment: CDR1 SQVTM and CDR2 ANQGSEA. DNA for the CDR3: TGCAGCGCCTTTACTGACGGGACCTACGAGCAGTACTTC. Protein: CSAFTDGTYEQYF.

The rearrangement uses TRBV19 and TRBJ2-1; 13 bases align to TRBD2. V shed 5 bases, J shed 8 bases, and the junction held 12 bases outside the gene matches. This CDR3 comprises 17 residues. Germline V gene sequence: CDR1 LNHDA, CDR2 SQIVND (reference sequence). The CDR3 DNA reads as TGTGCCAGTAGTTCCTGGACTAGCGGGAGAGTGATCGATGAGCAGTTCTTC. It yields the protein CASSSWTSGRVIDEQFF.

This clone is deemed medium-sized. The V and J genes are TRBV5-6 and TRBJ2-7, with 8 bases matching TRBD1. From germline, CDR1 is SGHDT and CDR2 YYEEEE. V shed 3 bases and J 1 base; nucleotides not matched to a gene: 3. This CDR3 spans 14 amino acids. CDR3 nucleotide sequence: TGTGCCAGCAGCTCGGACAGGGCTTCCTACGAGCAGTACTTC. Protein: CASSSDRASYEQYF.

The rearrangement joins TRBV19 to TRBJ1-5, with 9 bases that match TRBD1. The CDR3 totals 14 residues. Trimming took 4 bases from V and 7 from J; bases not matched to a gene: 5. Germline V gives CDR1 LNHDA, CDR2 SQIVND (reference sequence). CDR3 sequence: CASSTRQGGQPQHF. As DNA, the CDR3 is TGTGCCAGTAGTACCCGACAGGGGGGCCAGCCCCAGCATTTT.

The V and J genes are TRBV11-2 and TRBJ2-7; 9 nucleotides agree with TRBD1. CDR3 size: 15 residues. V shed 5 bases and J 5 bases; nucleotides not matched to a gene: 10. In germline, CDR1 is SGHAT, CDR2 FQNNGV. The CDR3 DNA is TGTGCCAGCAGCACCTCCGGGACAGGGATGAACGAGCAGTACTTC. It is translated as CASSTSGTGMNEQYF.

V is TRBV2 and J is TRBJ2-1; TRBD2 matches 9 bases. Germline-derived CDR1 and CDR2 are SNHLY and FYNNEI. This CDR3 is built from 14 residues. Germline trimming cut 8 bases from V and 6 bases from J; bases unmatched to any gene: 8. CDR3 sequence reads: CASGGRGGLNEQFF. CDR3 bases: TGTGCCAGCGGCGGGCGGGGGGGCCTCAATGAGCAGTTCTTC.

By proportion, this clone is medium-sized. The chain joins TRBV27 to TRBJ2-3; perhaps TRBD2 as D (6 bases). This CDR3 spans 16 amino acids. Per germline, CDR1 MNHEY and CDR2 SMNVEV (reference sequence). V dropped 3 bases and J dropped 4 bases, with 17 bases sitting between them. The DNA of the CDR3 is TGTGCCAGCAGTTTTCGGACGGGAGTTAAATCAGATACGCAGTATTTT. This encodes CASSFRTGVKSDTQYF.

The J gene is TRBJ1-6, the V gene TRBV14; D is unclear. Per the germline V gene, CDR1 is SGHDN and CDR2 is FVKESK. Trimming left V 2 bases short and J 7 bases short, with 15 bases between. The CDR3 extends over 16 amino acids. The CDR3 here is CASSQTSYLRNSPLHF. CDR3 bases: TGTGCCAGCAGCCAAACGAGTTACTTAAGGAATTCACCCCTCCACTTT.

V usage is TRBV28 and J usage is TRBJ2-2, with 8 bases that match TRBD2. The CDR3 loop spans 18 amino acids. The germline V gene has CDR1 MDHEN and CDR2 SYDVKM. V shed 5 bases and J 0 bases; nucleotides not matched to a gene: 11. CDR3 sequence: CASSPPLSGSSNTGELFF. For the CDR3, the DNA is TGTGCCAGCAGTCCCCCCTTGAGCGGGAGTTCGAACACCGGGGAGCTGTTTTTT.

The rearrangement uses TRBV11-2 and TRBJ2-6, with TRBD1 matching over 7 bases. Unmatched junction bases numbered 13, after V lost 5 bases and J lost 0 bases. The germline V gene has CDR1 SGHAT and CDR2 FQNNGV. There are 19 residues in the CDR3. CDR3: CASSHRGRTASSGANVLTF. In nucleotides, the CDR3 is TGTGCCAGCAGCCACAGGGGTAGGACGGCTAGCTCTGGGGCCAACGTCCTGACTTTC.

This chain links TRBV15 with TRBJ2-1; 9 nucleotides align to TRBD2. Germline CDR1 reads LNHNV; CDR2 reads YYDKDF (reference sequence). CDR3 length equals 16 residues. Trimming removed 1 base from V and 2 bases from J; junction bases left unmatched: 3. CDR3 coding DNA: TGTGCCACCAGCAGAGGGGGCGGGGGGGCCTACAATGAGCAGTTCTTC. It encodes CATSRGGGGAYNEQFF.

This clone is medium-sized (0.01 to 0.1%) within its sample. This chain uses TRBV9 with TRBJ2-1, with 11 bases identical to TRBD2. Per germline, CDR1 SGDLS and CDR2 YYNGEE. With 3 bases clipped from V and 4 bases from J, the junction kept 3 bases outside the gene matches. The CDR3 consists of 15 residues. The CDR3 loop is CASSGIAGGYNEQFF. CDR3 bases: TGTGCCAGCAGCGGAATAGCGGGAGGGTACAATGAGCAGTTCTTC.

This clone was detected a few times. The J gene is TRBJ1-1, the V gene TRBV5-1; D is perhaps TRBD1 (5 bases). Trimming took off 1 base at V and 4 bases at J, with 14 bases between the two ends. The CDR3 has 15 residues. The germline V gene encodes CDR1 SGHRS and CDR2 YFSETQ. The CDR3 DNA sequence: TGCGCCAGCAGCTTGTCACGGGGGAGGGGCACTGAAGCTTTCTTT. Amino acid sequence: CASSLSRGRGTEAFF.

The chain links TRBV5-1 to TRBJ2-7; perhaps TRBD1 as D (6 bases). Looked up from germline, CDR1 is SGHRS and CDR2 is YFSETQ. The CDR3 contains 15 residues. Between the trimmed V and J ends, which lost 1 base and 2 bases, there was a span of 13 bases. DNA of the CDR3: TGCGCCAGCAGCTTGAATCCGGGACACACCTACGAGCAGTACTTC. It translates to CASSLNPGHTYEQYF.